One sample yielded the 13 T cell receptor beta chains listed below, sequenced in a study of beta chain features in type 1 diabetes. General study points: People with Type 1 diabetes carried modestly yet significantly shorter TCRB CDR3s in all four CD4+ subsets.

Expressed TCRB transcripts were sequenced because the isolated RNA had all been reverse transcribed beforehand. Measured with immunoSEQ multiplex PCR; TCRdb has only the in-frame clones, and not every one. The sample lists 310,000 or so clones; about a tenth were seen once. Their specific antigens are unknown. The specimen sequenced was central memory CD4+ T cells from blood. These receptors came from a man aged 25 to 45 with type 1 diabetes.

The table lists this clone with a few counts. The chain carries TRBV19 and TRBJ1-2; D gene ambiguous. Per germline, CDR1 LNHDA and CDR2 SQIVND (reference sequence). V was trimmed by 8 bases and J by 3 bases, leaving 7 bases between them. The CDR3 sequence is 11 residues long. Here the CDR3 reads CASGLDYGYTF. The DNA of the CDR3 is TGTGCCAGTGGACTTGACTATGGCTACACCTTC.

This clone was counted a few times. The chain employs TRBV9 and TRBJ2-3; D gene uncertain. The V gene's germline CDR1 is SGDLS and CDR2 YYNGEE. The CDR3 has 13 amino acids. The V and J ends lost 4 bases and 2 bases respectively, with 8 bases between them. In DNA form, the CDR3 reads TGTGCCAGCAGCTCCGGAAACACAGATACGCAGTATTTT. Translating it yields CASSSGNTDTQYF.

A few counts support this clone. The gene calls are TRBV30 and TRBJ2-7; unclear D gene. CDR3 length equals 13 residues. V shed 4 bases and J shed 0 bases, with 10 bases lying between them. The V gene's germline CDR1 is GTSNPN and CDR2 SVGIG (reference sequence). CDR3 nucleotide sequence: TGTGCCTGGACCCTAGGACCCTCCTACGAGCAGTACTTC. Translated, it gives CAWTLGPSYEQYF.

This clone came up many times. J is TRBJ1-3 and V is TRBV7-9, with D possibly being TRBD1 (5 bases). V shed 5 bases and J shed 0 bases, with 5 bases lying between them. This CDR3 contains 13 residues. CDR1 is SEHNR and CDR2 is FQNEAQ in the germline V gene (reference sequence). The CDR3 DNA follows: TGTGCCAGCAGCAGGGGCTCTGGAAACACCATATATTTT. Its translation: CASSRGSGNTIYF.

The rearrangement joins TRBV5-4 to TRBJ2-7, with unresolved D. CDR3 length equals 15 residues. Germline lookup yields CDR1 SGHNT and CDR2 YYREEE (reference sequence). Trimming stripped 0 bases from V and 2 bases from J, with 12 bases between. The CDR3 protein is CASSLELAPPYEQYF. The CDR3 DNA follows: TGTGCCAGCAGCTTGGAGCTGGCCCCGCCCTACGAGCAGTACTTC. The full variable domain, rest sourced from reference TRBV5-4 and TRBJ2-7, is ETGVTQSPTHLIKTRGQQVTLRCSSQSGHNTVSWYQQALGQGPQFIFQYYREEENGRGNFPPRFSGLQFPNYSSELNVNALELDDSALYLCASSLELAPPYEQYFGPGTRLTVT.

This clone was picked up a small number of times. The chain combines TRBV7-8 with TRBJ2-4; D uncertain. Germline CDR1 is SGHVS and CDR2 is FQNEAQ. CDR3 length: 14 amino acids. Trimming removed 5 bases from V and 0 bases from J, with 8 bases in between. This CDR3 is CASSSTIAKNIQYF. CDR3 sequence (DNA): TGTGCCAGCAGCAGCACAATAGCCAAAAACATTCAGTACTTC. The complete variable domain, with remaining parts taken from reference TRBV7-8 and TRBJ2-4, reads GAGVSQSPRYKVAKRGQDVALRCDPISGHVSLFWYQQALGQGPEFLTYFQNEAQLDKSGLPSDRFFAERPEGSVSTLKIQRTQQEDSAVYLCASSSTIAKNIQYFGAGTRLSVL.

This clone has more than one count but fewer than ten. This chain connects TRBV7-2 to TRBJ2-3, with 7 nucleotides matching TRBD1. CDR1 and CDR2 from the germline V gene are SGHTA and FQGNSA. V shed 5 bases and J 6 bases; nucleotides not matched to a gene: 5. This CDR3 contains 13 residues. CDR3 sequence: CASSPGQADTQYF. The DNA of the CDR3 is TGTGCCAGCAGCCCCGGACAGGCCGATACGCAGTATTTT.

The rearrangement joins TRBV18 to TRBJ2-6; 9 bases agree with TRBD1. With V trimmed by 5 bases and J by 1 base, 6 bases remained unmatched. The CDR3 covers 17 residues. Per the germline V gene, CDR1 is KGHSH and CDR2 is LQKENI. This chain's CDR3 is CASSSSGQGSGANVLTF. The CDR3 DNA reads TGTGCCAGCTCATCGTCGGGACAGGGTTCTGGGGCCAACGTCCTGACTTTC.

The V call is TRBV7-8, the J call TRBJ2-3, with a weak D call TRBD1 (6 bases). Trimming pared 0 bases from V and 4 bases from J, leaving 11 bases between. CDR3 length: 15 amino acids. Germline V gene sequence: CDR1 SGHVS, CDR2 FQNEAQ. CDR3 sequence: CASSLAGARADTQYF. The DNA of the CDR3 is TGTGCCAGCAGCTTAGCGGGGGCCCGTGCAGATACGCAGTATTTT.

V usage is TRBV7-8 and J usage is TRBJ1-1, with 10 bases identical to TRBD1. CDR1 and CDR2 from the germline V gene are SGHVS and FQNEAQ. V gave up 3 bases and J gave up 1 base; unmatched junction bases: 8. The CDR3 spans 17 residues. CDR3 sequence reads: CASSFDPGTGENTEAFF. As DNA, the CDR3 is TGTGCCAGCAGCTTCGACCCCGGGACAGGGGAGAACACTGAAGCTTTCTTT.

This clone has only a few counts. This sequence joins TRBV10-1 and TRBJ1-2; TRBD1 agrees at 8 bases. CDR3 length: 13 amino acids. Trimming removed 2 bases from V and 4 bases from J; junction bases left unmatched: 0. Germline loops: CDR1 WNHNN, CDR2 SYGVQD (reference sequence). CDR3 in DNA: TGCGCCAGCAGTGAGACAGGGGGCTATGGCTACACCTTC. Encoded protein: CASSETGGYGYTF.

This clone came up a few times. V and J are TRBV18 and TRBJ1-2; no firm D call. The CDR3 loop spans 14 amino acids. CDR1 and CDR2 (germline): KGHSH, LQKENI. V lost 3 bases to trimming and J lost 1 base, with 9 bases between them. The CDR3 DNA is TGTGCCAGCTCACCCGACGGGAGTAACTATGGCTACACCTTC. Its translation is CASSPDGSNYGYTF.

This clone showed up just a few times. V gene TRBV14 combines with J gene TRBJ2-7; the D gene is possibly TRBD2 (6 bases). Germline loops: CDR1 SGHDN, CDR2 FVKESK. This CDR3 is built from 15 residues. The germline V and J ends were trimmed by 4 bases and 0 bases, with 13 bases remaining between them. The CDR3 DNA follows: TGTGCCAGCAGCCTTGTCGCGGGGATCTCCTACGAGCAGTACTTC. Encoded protein: CASSLVAGISYEQYF.